This record covers a single TCR beta chain. Its antigen is still unknown. CDR1 is MNHNS, CDR2 SASEGT, per germline. The V end was cut by 5 bases, the J end by 4 bases, with 12 bases between. The CDR3 spans 15 residues. The data were taken from a study of cytomegalovirus exposure and HLA in healthy donors. The PCR had 60 Vbeta and 13 Jbeta primers. Here immunoSEQ multiplex PCR was the method, and the copy in TCRdb shows in-frame clones only, minus some. This table holds over 100,000 clones. Broader study findings: Trimming of TCR beta V- and J-genes showed a link, identified in a later analysis, to a missense DCLRE1C variant. The likely origin of a cluster of highly shared sequence variants was a sequencing artifact. When a later analysis was performed, an Asian-associated ancestry cluster reportedly had fewer N-insertions than the approximately 700-donor mean. In an earlier analysis, productive rearrangement rates for most beta V segments clustered near 87% or 30%.

The TCR was taken from a young man in good health and CMV-seronegative. The rearrangement links TRBV6-1 to TRBJ2-6, with a weak D call TRBD1 (6 bases). Material: PBMCs. In nucleotides, the CDR3 is TGTGCCAGCAGTAAGACAGGCTCCGGGGCCAACGTCCTGACTTTC. It encodes CASSKTGSGANVLTF.